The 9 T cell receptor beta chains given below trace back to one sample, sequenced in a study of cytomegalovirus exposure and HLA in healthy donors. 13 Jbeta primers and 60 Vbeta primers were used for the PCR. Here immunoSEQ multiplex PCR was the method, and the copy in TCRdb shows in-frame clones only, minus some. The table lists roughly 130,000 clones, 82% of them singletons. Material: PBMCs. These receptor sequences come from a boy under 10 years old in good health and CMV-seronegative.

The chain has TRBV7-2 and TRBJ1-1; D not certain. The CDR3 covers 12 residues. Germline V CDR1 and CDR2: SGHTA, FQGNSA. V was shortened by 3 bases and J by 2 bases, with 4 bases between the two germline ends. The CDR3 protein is CASSFPNTEAFF. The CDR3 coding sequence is TGTGCCAGCAGCTTCCCTAACACTGAAGCTTTCTTT.

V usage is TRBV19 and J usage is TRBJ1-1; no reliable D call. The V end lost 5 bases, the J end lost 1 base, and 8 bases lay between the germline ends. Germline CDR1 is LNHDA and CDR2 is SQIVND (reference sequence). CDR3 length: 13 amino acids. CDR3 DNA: TGTGCCAGTAGTGCCTCCGGGAACACTGAAGCTTTCTTT. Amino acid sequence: CASSASGNTEAFF.

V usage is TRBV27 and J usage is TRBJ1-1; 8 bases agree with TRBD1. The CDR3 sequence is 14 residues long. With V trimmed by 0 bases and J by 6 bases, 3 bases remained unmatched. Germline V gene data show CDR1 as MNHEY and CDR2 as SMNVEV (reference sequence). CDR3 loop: CASSLSQGAAEAFF. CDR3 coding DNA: TGTGCCAGCAGTTTATCTCAGGGGGCCGCTGAAGCTTTCTTT.

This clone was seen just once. The CDR3 here is CASSPRQGVYEQYV. As DNA, the CDR3 is TGTGCCAGCAGTCCGAGACAGGGGGTCTACGAGCAGTACGTC. The J gene is TRBJ2-7, the V gene TRBV27; 9 bases line up with TRBD1. This CDR3 spans 14 amino acids. In germline, CDR1 is MNHEY, CDR2 SMNVEV (reference sequence). Trimming removed 5 bases from V and 3 bases from J; junction bases left unmatched: 5.

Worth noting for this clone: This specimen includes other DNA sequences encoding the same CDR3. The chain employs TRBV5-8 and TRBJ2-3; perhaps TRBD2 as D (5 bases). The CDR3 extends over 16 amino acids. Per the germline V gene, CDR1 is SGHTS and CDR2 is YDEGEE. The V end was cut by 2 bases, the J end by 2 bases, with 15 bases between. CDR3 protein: CASSFPPPSYTDTQYF. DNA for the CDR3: TGTGCCAGCAGCTTCCCCCCTCCTAGCTACACAGATACGCAGTATTTT.

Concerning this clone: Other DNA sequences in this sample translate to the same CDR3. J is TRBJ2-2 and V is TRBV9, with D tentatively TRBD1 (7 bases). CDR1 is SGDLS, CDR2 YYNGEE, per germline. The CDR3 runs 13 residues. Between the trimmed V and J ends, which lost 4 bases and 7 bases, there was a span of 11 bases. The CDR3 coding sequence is TGTGCCAGCAGCCCAGGGGGGAGCGGGGAGCTGTTTTTT. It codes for CASSPGGSGELFF.

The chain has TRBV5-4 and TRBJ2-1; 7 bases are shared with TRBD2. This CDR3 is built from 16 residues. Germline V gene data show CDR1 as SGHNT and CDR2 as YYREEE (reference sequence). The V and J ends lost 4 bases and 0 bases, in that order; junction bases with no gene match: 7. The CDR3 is CASSRSGASSYNEQFF. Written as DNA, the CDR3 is TGTGCCAGCAGCAGAAGCGGGGCCAGCTCCTACAATGAGCAGTTCTTC.

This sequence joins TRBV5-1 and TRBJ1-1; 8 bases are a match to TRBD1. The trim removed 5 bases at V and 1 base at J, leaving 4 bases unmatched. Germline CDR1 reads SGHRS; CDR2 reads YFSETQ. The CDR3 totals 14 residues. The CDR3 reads CASSWTGKNTEAFF. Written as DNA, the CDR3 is TGCGCCAGCAGTTGGACAGGGAAGAACACTGAAGCTTTCTTT.

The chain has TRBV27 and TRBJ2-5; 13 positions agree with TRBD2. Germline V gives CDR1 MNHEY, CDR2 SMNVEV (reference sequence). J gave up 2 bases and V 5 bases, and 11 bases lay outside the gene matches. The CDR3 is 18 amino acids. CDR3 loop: CASSLRTPTSGRQETQYF. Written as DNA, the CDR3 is TGTGCCAGCAGTCTCCGAACCCCGACTAGCGGGAGGCAAGAGACCCAGTACTTC.